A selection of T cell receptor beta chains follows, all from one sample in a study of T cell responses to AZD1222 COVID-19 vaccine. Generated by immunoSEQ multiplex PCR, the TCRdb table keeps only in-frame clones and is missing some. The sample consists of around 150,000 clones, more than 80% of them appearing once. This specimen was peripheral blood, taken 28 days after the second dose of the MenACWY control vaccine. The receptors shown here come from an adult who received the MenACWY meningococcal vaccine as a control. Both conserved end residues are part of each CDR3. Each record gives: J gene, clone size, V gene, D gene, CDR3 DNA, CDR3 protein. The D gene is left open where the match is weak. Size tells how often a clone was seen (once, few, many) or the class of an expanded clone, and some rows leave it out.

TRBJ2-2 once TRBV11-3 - TGTGCCAGCGGGGCAACGAACACCGGGGAGCTGTTTTTT CASGATNTGELFF
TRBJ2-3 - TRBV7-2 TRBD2 TGTGCCAGCAGCTTAGAATGGACTAGCGGGGGGGGAGATACGCAGTATTTT CASSLEWTSGGGDTQYF
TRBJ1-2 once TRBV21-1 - TGTGCCAGCAGCAGACCCCGACAGGCGTGGGGGAACTATGGCTACACCTTC CASSRPRQAWGNYGYTF
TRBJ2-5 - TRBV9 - TGTGCCAGCAGCGTAGGGTCTGGCGGGGTAGAGACCCAGTACTTC CASSVGSGGVETQYF
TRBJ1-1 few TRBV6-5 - TGTGCCAGCAGTTCGTCAGGTTTGAACACTGAAGCTTTCTTT CASSSSGLNTEAFF
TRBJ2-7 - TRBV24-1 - TGTGCCACCAGTGATTCGGGGTCAGGGGACGCCTACGAGCAGTACTTC CATSDSGSGDAYEQYF
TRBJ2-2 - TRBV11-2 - TGTGCCAGCAGCCCCCGGTCGCGGGGGCAAGGCACCGGGGAGCTGTTTTTT CASSPRSRGQGTGELFF
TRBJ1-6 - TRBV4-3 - TGCGCCAGCAGTCGGGATCCTAATTCACCCCTCCACTTT CASSRDPNSPLHF
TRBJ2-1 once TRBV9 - TGTGCCAGCAGCCCCGACCCCCGGGGCCGTAACAATGAGCAGTTCTTC CASSPDPRGRNNEQFF
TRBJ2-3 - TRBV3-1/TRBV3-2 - TGTGCCAGCAGCCAAGATCAAAGGCGGGGTGGCTTAGGTACGCAGTATTTT CASSQDQRRGGLGTQYF
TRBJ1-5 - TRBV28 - TGTGCCAGCAGTGAAACCAGGGGTGGTATCAATCAGCCCCAGCATTTT CASSETRGGINQPQHF
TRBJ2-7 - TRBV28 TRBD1 TGTGCCAGCAGTCGCCGGACAGGCCGCTACGAGCAGTACTTC CASSRRTGRYEQYF
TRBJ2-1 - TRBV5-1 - TGCGCCAGCAGCTGGGGGCTACGACCTTCCTACAATGAGCAGTTCTTC CASSWGLRPSYNEQFF
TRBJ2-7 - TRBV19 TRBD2 TGTGCCAGTAGTATTTCGGGAGGCCCCTACGAGCAGTACTTC CASSISGGPYEQYF
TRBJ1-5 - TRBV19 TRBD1 TGTGCCAGTAGCCCCAGAAGGGACAGTAGCAATCAGCCCCAGCATTTT CASSPRRDSSNQPQHF
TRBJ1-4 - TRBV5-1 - TGCGCCAGCAGCTTGACCGGGGAAAAACTGTTTTTT CASSLTGEKLFF
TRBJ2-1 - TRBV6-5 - TGTGCCACAGGAAGGGGAGCGGGCAATGAGCAGTTCTTC CATGRGAGNEQFF
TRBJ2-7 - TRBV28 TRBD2 TGTGCCAGCAGTTTATGGGCCGGGGGGGAGCAGTACTTC CASSLWAGGEQYF
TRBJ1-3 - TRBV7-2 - TGTGCCAGCAGCTCCCCTTCAGGAAACACCATATATTTT CASSSPSGNTIYF
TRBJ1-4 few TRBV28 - TGTGCCAGCAGCAGAACAACTAATGAAAAACTGTTTTTT CASSRTTNEKLFF
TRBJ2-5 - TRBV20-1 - TGCAGTGCCCGACAAGAGACCCAGTACTTC CSARQETQYF
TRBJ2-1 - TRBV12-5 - TGTGCTAGTGGTTTGGTTGTGGGGAGCTCCTACAATGAGCAGTTCTTC CASGLVVGSSYNEQFF
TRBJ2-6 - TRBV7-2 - TGTGCCCGCGGGGAGGACTCTGGGGCCAACGTCCTGACTTTC CARGEDSGANVLTF
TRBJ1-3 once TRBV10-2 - TGCGCCAGCAGTGTCAGCTCTGGAAACACCATATATTTT CASSVSSGNTIYF
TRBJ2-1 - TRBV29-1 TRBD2 TGCAGCGTTGATCGGGAGGCTGGGTTGAATGAGCAGTTCTTC CSVDREAGLNEQFF